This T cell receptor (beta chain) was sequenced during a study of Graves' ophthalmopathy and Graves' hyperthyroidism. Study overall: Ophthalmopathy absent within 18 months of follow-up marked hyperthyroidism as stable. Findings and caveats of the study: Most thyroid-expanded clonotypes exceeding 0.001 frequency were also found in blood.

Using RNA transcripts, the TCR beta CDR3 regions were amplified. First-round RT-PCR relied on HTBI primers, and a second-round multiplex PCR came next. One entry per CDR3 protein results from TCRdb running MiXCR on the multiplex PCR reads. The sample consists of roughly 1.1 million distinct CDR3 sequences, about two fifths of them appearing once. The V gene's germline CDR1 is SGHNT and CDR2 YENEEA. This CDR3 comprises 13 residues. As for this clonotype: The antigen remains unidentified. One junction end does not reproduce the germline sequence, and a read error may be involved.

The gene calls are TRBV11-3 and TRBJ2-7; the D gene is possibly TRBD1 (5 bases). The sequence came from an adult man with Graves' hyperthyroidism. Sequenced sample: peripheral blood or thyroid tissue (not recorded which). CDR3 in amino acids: CASSLAGSYEQHF. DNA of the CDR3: TGTGCCAGCAGCTTGGCAGGGTCCTACGAGCAGCACTTC.